These T cell receptor beta chains were read from a single sample in a study of T-cell reconstitution after alpha-beta-depleted transplantation in children. One entry per CDR3 protein, called by TCRdb with MiXCR from the PCR reads. The sample yields 700,000 or so distinct CDR3 sequences, over 10% seen once. This material consisted of PBMCs, taken before TCRalphabeta/CD19-depleted stem cell transplant. These TCRs come from a girl aged 2-10 years with congenital amegakaryocytic thrombocytopenia, due to receive a stem cell transplant. Both conserved end residues are part of each CDR3. D genes are given only for firm matches. A row's size may be missing; if present it is once, few, many or a size class.

clone_size d_call j_call v_call cdr3_aa cdr3_nt
many - TRBJ2-5 TRBV5-1 CASGQWTESQETQYF TGCGCCAGCGGACAATGGACGGAGTCACAAGAGACCCAGTACTTC
many - TRBJ2-2 TRBV12-3/TRBV12-4 CASSFRDGTGELFF TGTGCCAGCAGTTTCCGGGACGGCACCGGGGAGCTGTTTTTT
once TRBD2 TRBJ2-3 TRBV7-8 CASSTLAGWRDTRYF TGTGCCAGCAGCACGCTAGCGGGTTGGAGGGATACGCGGTATTTT
- - TRBJ2-3 TRBV2 CASTRTLGSTDTQYF TGTGCCAGCACTCGGACACTCGGTAGCACAGATACGCAGTATTTT
- - TRBJ2-3 TRBV20-1 CSARAHEGFYTDTQYF TGCAGTGCTAGAGCGCACGAGGGATTCTACACAGATACGCAGTATTTT
- TRBD2 TRBJ2-1 TRBV30 CAFSGSRDEQFF TGTGCCTTCAGCGGGAGCAGGGATGAGCAGTTCTTC
many - TRBJ2-2 TRBV12-3/TRBV12-4 CASSLFAANTGELFF TGTGCCAGCAGTTTATTCGCCGCGAACACCGGGGAGCTGTTTTTT
many - TRBJ2-6 TRBV12-3/TRBV12-4 CASSALTHRGIRSGANVLTF TGTGCCAGCAGTGCTCTGACCCACCGGGGTATCCGCTCTGGGGCCAACGTCCTGACTTTC
- - TRBJ2-1 TRBV7-6 CASSSSSGYEQFF TGTGCCAGCAGCTCCTCCTCGGGGTATGAGCAGTTCTTC
many TRBD2 TRBJ2-5 TRBV20-1 CSARVLRGLAEETQYF TGCAGTGCTAGAGTCCTCCGCGGACTAGCCGAAGAGACCCAGTACTTC
- - TRBJ2-7 TRBV6-1 CASSRDGQYYEQYF TGTGCCAGCAGCCGGGACGGTCAGTACTACGAGCAGTACTTC
- TRBD1 TRBJ2-7 TRBV28 CASSLAVDREAYEQYF TGTGCCAGCAGTTTAGCCGTGGACAGGGAAGCCTACGAGCAGTACTTC
few - TRBJ2-2 TRBV7-9 CASSVQQTGELFF TGTGCCAGCAGCGTACAACAGACCGGGGAGCTGTTTTTT
- TRBD1 TRBJ2-7 TRBV5-1 CASRLGQSYEQYF TGCGCCAGCAGGTTGGGACAGTCCTACGAGCAGTACTTC
- TRBD2 TRBJ2-1 TRBV20-1 CSAPSGSLSYNEQFF TGCAGTGCTCCTAGCGGGAGTCTCTCCTACAATGAGCAGTTCTTC
few - TRBJ2-1 TRBV5-1 CASSGGGSNEQFF TGCGCCAGCAGCGGGGGCGGGAGCAATGAGCAGTTCTTC
- - TRBJ2-1 TRBV5-1 CASSLGGGVSYNEQFF TGCGCCAGCAGCTTGGGTGGCGGGGTCTCCTACAATGAGCAGTTCTTC
- - TRBJ2-1 TRBV7-9 CAGTGGGSGYYNEQFF TGTGCCGGAACAGGGGGAGGGTCAGGCTATTACAATGAGCAGTTCTTC
- TRBD1 TRBJ1-1 TRBV20-1 CSASTGGLNTEAFF TGCAGTGCTAGCACAGGGGGATTGAACACTGAAGCTTTCTTT
- - TRBJ2-3 TRBV5-1 CASRAGATDTQYF TGCGCCAGCCGAGCAGGGGCCACAGATACGCAGTATTTT
- - TRBJ2-5 TRBV11-3 CASSLGRWTEQETQYF TGTGCCAGCAGCTTAGGGAGGTGGACGGAACAAGAGACCCAGTACTTC
many - TRBJ1-5 TRBV20-1 CSVPTTAFGEPQHF TGCAGTGTACCGACGACAGCTTTCGGGGAGCCCCAGCATTTT
few TRBD2 TRBJ2-1 TRBV29-1 CSGELADVNEQFF TGCAGCGGAGAGCTAGCGGATGTAAATGAGCAGTTCTTC
few - TRBJ1-2 TRBV6-1 CASSELSGGHGYTF TGTGCCAGCAGTGAACTGAGCGGGGGGCATGGCTACACCTTC
- TRBD2 TRBJ2-1 TRBV29-1 CSVAGPSQRDYDEQFF TGCAGCGTTGCGGGTCCTAGCCAGCGGGATTACGATGAGCAGTTCTTC
many TRBD2 TRBJ2-1 TRBV15 CATSRRLAAYNEQFF TGTGCCACCAGCAGACGACTAGCGGCCTACAATGAGCAGTTCTTC
many TRBD1 TRBJ2-2 TRBV19 CASSILGQGVADTGELFF TGTGCCAGTAGTATACTGGGACAGGGGGTGGCGGACACCGGGGAGCTGTTTTTT
many - TRBJ1-5 TRBV30 CAWSVRRIGPNQPQHF TGTGCCTGGAGTGTACGACGTATAGGCCCCAATCAGCCCCAGCATTTT
- - TRBJ2-2 TRBV14 CASSPSPTILTGELFF TGTGCCAGCAGCCCGTCTCCCACGATCCTCACCGGGGAGCTGTTTTTT
- TRBD2 TRBJ2-7 TRBV7-8 CASSLPRTSPYEQYF TGTGCCAGCAGCTTACCCAGGACTAGTCCCTACGAGCAGTACTTC
- - TRBJ1-5 TRBV20-1 CSASGYSNQPQHF TGCAGTGCTAGCGGGTATAGCAATCAGCCCCAGCATTTT
- TRBD1 TRBJ1-1 TRBV5-6 CASSSTGGRGTEAFF TGTGCCAGCAGCTCTACAGGGGGTAGGGGAACTGAAGCTTTCTTT
- - TRBJ2-7 TRBV19 CASSLVGQKGYEQYF TGTGCCAGTAGTTTAGTCGGACAGAAAGGCTACGAGCAGTACTTC
few - TRBJ2-7 TRBV28 CASSRRDSAHEQYF TGTGCCAGCAGTCGTCGGGACTCAGCACACGAGCAGTACTTC
- - TRBJ2-1 TRBV28 CASSFPTSSYNEQFF TGTGCCAGCAGTTTTCCTACCAGCTCCTACAATGAGCAGTTCTTC
many - TRBJ1-2 TRBV7-9 CASSLGEGAYGYTF TGTGCCAGCAGCTTAGGTGAAGGGGCCTATGGCTACACCTTC
- TRBD1 TRBJ1-1 TRBV2 CASSGGQGWNTEAFF TGTGCCAGCAGTGGAGGACAGGGGTGGAACACTGAAGCTTTCTTT
many TRBD1 TRBJ1-4 TRBV12-3/TRBV12-4 CASRLGQSNEKLFF TGTGCCAGCAGGCTGGGACAGTCTAATGAAAAACTGTTTTTT
- - TRBJ2-7 TRBV2 CASSATGPKSSLYEQYF TGTGCCAGCAGCGCGACGGGACCTAAGTCATCCCTCTACGAGCAGTACTTC
- - TRBJ2-7 TRBV18 CASSPRQETDEQYF TGTGCCAGCTCACCGAGACAGGAAACCGACGAGCAGTACTTC
- - TRBJ2-6 TRBV5-1 CTSSLEAISGANVLTF TGCACCAGCAGCTTGGAGGCGATTTCTGGGGCCAACGTCCTGACTTTC
many TRBD2 TRBJ2-1 TRBV5-4 CASSLGHGTSGPRINEQFF TGTGCCAGCAGCTTGGGACACGGGACTAGCGGACCGAGGATCAATGAGCAGTTCTTC
- - TRBJ1-5 TRBV2 CASSEGGYQPQHF TGTGCCAGCAGTGAGGGAGGGTATCAGCCCCAGCATTTT
many - TRBJ1-1 TRBV10-3 CAISDGAVNTEAFF TGTGCCATCAGTGATGGGGCTGTCAACACTGAAGCTTTCTTT
few TRBD2 TRBJ2-7 TRBV5-1 CASSFRASGTYSPYEQYF TGCGCCAGCAGCTTTAGGGCTAGCGGGACATATTCCCCCTACGAGCAGTACTTC
few - TRBJ1-3 TRBV6-5 CASSYIVGYSGNTIYF TGTGCCAGCAGTTACATCGTCGGATACTCTGGAAACACCATATATTTT
many - TRBJ2-7 TRBV7-9 CAASPVSTQRSYGQYF TGTGCCGCCAGCCCAGTTAGCACCCAGAGGTCCTACGGACAGTACTTC
many - TRBJ1-1 TRBV20-1 CSAMSHMNTEAFF TGCAGTGCTATGAGCCATATGAACACTGAAGCTTTCTTT
few - TRBJ2-7 TRBV11-2 CASSPDWNYEQYF TGTGCCAGCAGCCCGGACTGGAACTACGAGCAGTACTTC
- - TRBJ1-2 TRBV7-9 CASSPHGVHGYTF TGTGCCAGCAGCCCGCATGGGGTGCATGGCTACACCTTC
- - TRBJ2-5 TRBV29-1 CSVRDRRFKETQYF TGCAGCGTCCGGGACCGAAGGTTTAAGGAGACCCAGTACTTC
many TRBD1 TRBJ1-2 TRBV20-1 CSAWTGGAYGYTF TGCAGTGCTTGGACAGGGGGGGCCTATGGCTACACCTTC
few - TRBJ2-4 TRBV29-1 CSVEEGEPLAKNIQYF TGCAGCGTTGAAGAGGGGGAGCCTTTAGCCAAAAACATTCAGTACTTC